Listed below are T cell receptor beta chains from one sample, sequenced in a study of shared clonotypes between healthy human individuals. The assay was immunoSEQ multiplex PCR, and TCRdb's table has in-frame clones only and misses some. The sample has roughly 1,800,000 clones, approximately 95% seen once; the top ten hold 1.2%. The material sequenced was naive CD8+ T cells sorted from blood. The receptors stem from a man aged 18 to 35 in good health. CDR3s include the opening cysteine and the closing phenylalanine or tryptophan. The D gene is left open where the match is weak. Clone size is given for some rows only: seen once, a few or many times, or a class if the clone is expanded.

j_call d_call v_call clone_size cdr3_aa cdr3_nt
TRBJ2-3 - TRBV9 - CASSVVPTDTQYF TGTGCCAGCAGCGTAGTACCCACAGATACGCAGTATTTT
TRBJ2-1 TRBD1 TRBV6-5 - CASSYTVGGSNEQFF TGTGCCAGCAGTTACACTGTAGGGGGCTCGAATGAGCAGTTCTTC
TRBJ1-5 TRBD1 TRBV7-4 - CASSPGQGPLRQPQHF TGTGCCAGCAGCCCTGGACAGGGGCCCTTAAGGCAGCCCCAGCATTTT
TRBJ1-1 TRBD1 TRBV12-5 - CASGYPGTGNTEAFF TGTGCTAGTGGTTACCCCGGGACAGGGAACACTGAAGCTTTCTTT
TRBJ2-1 - TRBV11-2 - CASSLVTSSYNEQFF TGTGCCAGCAGCTTAGTTACTAGCTCCTACAATGAGCAGTTCTTC
TRBJ2-6 - TRBV27 - CASSFQRFSSGANVLTF TGTGCCAGCAGTTTTCAAAGGTTTAGCTCTGGGGCCAACGTCCTGACTTTC
TRBJ2-7 TRBD1 TRBV25-1 - CASSVTGGSYEQYF TGTGCCAGCAGTGTGACAGGGGGGTCCTACGAGCAGTACTTC
TRBJ1-1 - TRBV6-5 once CASSPGSAYNTEAFF TGTGCCAGCAGTCCCGGGTCAGCCTATAACACTGAAGCTTTCTTT
TRBJ2-7 - TRBV14 - CASSQEANYEQYF TGTGCCAGCAGCCAAGAGGCCAACTACGAGCAGTACTTC
TRBJ1-6 - TRBV5-5 - CASSLGAGGSLHF TGTGCCAGCAGCTTGGGGGCCGGGGGATCCCTCCACTTT
TRBJ2-7 - TRBV5-5 - CASSFMGEMQYF TGTGCCAGCAGCTTCATGGGAGAGATGCAGTACTTC
TRBJ2-5 - TRBV5-4 - CASSLRGGQETQYF TGTGCCAGCAGCTTGAGGGGGGGCCAGGAGACCCAGTACTTC
TRBJ1-4 - TRBV10-2 - CASEQGRGEKLFF TGCGCCAGCGAACAGGGCCGGGGTGAAAAACTGTTTTTT
TRBJ2-1 TRBD2 TRBV11-2 - CASSLEAGGPKEQFF TGTGCCAGCAGCTTAGAAGCGGGGGGGCCGAAGGAGCAGTTCTTC
TRBJ2-5 - TRBV6-5 - CASRQGAPETQYF TGTGCCAGCAGGCAAGGCGCCCCGGAGACCCAGTACTTC
TRBJ1-1 TRBD1 TRBV30 - CAWSIWTGNTEAFF TGTGCCTGGAGTATTTGGACAGGGAACACTGAAGCTTTCTTT
TRBJ2-7 - TRBV10-1 - CASSPRLDSLAVYEQYF TGCGCCAGCAGTCCCCGATTGGACAGTCTTGCGGTATACGAGCAGTACTTC
TRBJ2-3 - TRBV29-1 once CSVEEGGVPYTDTQYF TGCAGCGTTGAAGAGGGGGGCGTACCCTACACAGATACGCAGTATTTT
TRBJ2-3 - TRBV6-1 - CASSEDLLGGSDTQYF TGTGCCAGCAGTGAAGACCTCCTAGGGGGTTCAGATACGCAGTATTTT
TRBJ2-3 TRBD2 TRBV5-4 once CASSSYVSGGGSDTQYF TGTGCCAGCAGCTCCTACGTTAGCGGGGGGGGTTCAGATACGCAGTATTTT
TRBJ2-4 - TRBV4-1 - CASSQEEVAGAKNIQYF TGCGCCAGCAGCCAAGAAGAGGTGGCGGGAGCCAAAAACATTCAGTACTTC
TRBJ2-5 TRBD1 TRBV2 - CASSAQQTGIQETQYF TGTGCCAGCAGTGCTCAACAGACAGGGATCCAAGAGACCCAGTACTTC
TRBJ2-1 TRBD2 TRBV6-5 - CASSYGAGLNEQFF TGTGCCAGCAGTTATGGAGCGGGACTGAATGAGCAGTTCTTC
TRBJ2-3 - TRBV10-3 once CAISETPTAADTQYF TGTGCCATCAGTGAAACCCCCACAGCCGCAGATACGCAGTATTTT
TRBJ1-5 TRBD1 TRBV11-2 - CASSPGGTSNQPQHF TGTGCCAGCAGTCCAGGGGGAACGAGCAATCAGCCCCAGCATTTT
TRBJ2-2 - TRBV4-1 - CASSQDKGDGTGELFF TGCGCCAGCAGCCAAGACAAGGGGGACGGCACCGGGGAGCTGTTTTTT
TRBJ2-5 - TRBV13 - CASSRGLQETQYF TGTGCCAGCAGCCGCGGACTACAAGAGACCCAGTACTTC
TRBJ2-1 - TRBV28 - CASTFMGTLDNEQFF TGTGCCAGCACCTTCATGGGGACACTCGACAATGAGCAGTTCTTC
TRBJ2-5 - TRBV29-1 - CSVVKTQYF TGCAGCGTTGTAAAGACCCAGTACTTC
TRBJ2-3 - TRBV7-9 - CASSLGPEDTQYF TGTGCCAGCAGCTTAGGACCCGAGGATACGCAGTATTTT
TRBJ2-1 TRBD2 TRBV4-2 - CASSRGAGEYNEQFF TGTGCCAGCAGCCGGGGAGCGGGGGAGTACAATGAGCAGTTCTTC